This is a list of T cell receptor beta chains from one sample in a study of blood T cell repertoires in COVID-19. Only in-frame clones appear in the TCRdb table, and some are missing; sequencing was by immunoSEQ multiplex PCR. The sample has around 80,000 clones; 70% to 90% are singletons. Source material: peripheral blood. The origin of the receptors is an elderly man with active or convalescent COVID-19. Each CDR3 is given with its conserved first and last residue. Each record gives: D gene, J gene, V gene, clone size, CDR3 protein, CDR3 DNA. A D gene is named only where the DNA matches it firmly. Size is stated for part of the rows, as once, few or many counts, or as a class when the clone is expanded.

D: TRBD2
J: TRBJ2-1
V: TRBV7-9
size: -
CDR3: CASSHSGAGGVFVDEQFF
DNA: TGTGCCAGCAGCCATAGCGGGGCCGGGGGTGTGTTCGTGGATGAGCAGTTCTTC

D: TRBD1
J: TRBJ2-5
V: TRBV12-5
size: -
CDR3: CASAVDRGVTQYF
DNA: TGTGCTAGTGCCGTAGACAGGGGTGTGACCCAGTACTTC

D: -
J: TRBJ1-3
V: TRBV2
size: -
CDR3: CASSPQGNTIYF
DNA: TGTGCCAGCAGCCCCCAGGGAAACACCATATATTTT

D: -
J: TRBJ1-5
V: TRBV28
size: -
CDR3: CASSLRGTRGNQPQHF
DNA: TGTGCCAGCAGTTTGAGGGGGACGAGGGGCAATCAGCCCCAGCATTTT

D: TRBD1
J: TRBJ1-5
V: TRBV7-9
size: -
CDR3: CASNSGQIGNQPQHF
DNA: TGTGCCAGCAACTCGGGACAGATTGGGAATCAGCCCCAGCATTTT

D: TRBD2
J: TRBJ2-3
V: TRBV19
size: -
CDR3: CASSMFAYTSGVGTDTQYF
DNA: TGTGCCAGTAGTATGTTTGCGTATACTAGCGGGGTGGGCACAGATACGCAGTATTTT

D: TRBD1
J: TRBJ2-3
V: TRBV9
size: -
CDR3: CASSLQGSTDTQYF
DNA: TGTGCCAGCAGCCTACAGGGGAGCACAGATACGCAGTATTTT

D: -
J: TRBJ1-5
V: TRBV4-2
size: -
CDR3: CASSPTDRGTNQPQHF
DNA: TGTGCCAGCAGCCCCACTGATCGGGGGACCAATCAGCCCCAGCATTTT

D: TRBD2
J: TRBJ2-3
V: TRBV11-2
size: -
CDR3: CASSLDVLAGGIRDTQYF
DNA: TGTGCCAGCAGCTTAGATGTGCTAGCGGGAGGAATAAGAGATACGCAGTATTTT

D: -
J: TRBJ1-1
V: TRBV28
size: -
CDR3: CASRQDRMNTEAFF
DNA: TGTGCCAGCAGACAGGACAGAATGAACACTGAAGCTTTCTTT

D: -
J: TRBJ1-3
V: TRBV30
size: few
CDR3: CAWKRSGNTIYF
DNA: TGTGCCTGGAAGCGTTCTGGAAACACCATATATTTT